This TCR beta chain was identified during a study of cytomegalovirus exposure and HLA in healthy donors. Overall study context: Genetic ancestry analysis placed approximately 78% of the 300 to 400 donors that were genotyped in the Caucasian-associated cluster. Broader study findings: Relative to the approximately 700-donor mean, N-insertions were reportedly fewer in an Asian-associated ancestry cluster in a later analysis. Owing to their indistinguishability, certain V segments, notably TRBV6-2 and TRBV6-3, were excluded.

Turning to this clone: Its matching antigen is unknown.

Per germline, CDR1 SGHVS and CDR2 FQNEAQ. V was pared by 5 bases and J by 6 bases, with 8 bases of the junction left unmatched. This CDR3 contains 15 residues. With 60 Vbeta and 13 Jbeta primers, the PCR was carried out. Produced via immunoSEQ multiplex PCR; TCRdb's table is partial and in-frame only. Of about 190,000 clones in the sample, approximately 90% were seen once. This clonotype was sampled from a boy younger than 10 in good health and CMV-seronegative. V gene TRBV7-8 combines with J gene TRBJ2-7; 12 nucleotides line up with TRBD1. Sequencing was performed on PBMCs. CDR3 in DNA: TGTGCCAGCAGCCTCGCCGGGACAGGGGGCTTCGAGCAGTACTTC. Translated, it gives CASSLAGTGGFEQYF.